The following is a TCR beta chain sequence with its context. Its antigen remains unknown. The data stem from a study of blood T cells in healthy people across ages. Findings and caveats of the study: Diversity of TCR beta per million T cells declined in a roughly linear way with age.

V lost 7 bases and J 5 bases, leaving 15 bases between the germline ends. The CDR3 extends over 13 amino acids. Per germline, CDR1 SGHRS and CDR2 YFSETQ. Next came a second PCR, run for about 6 to 12 cycles, which used a sample-barcoded 5' primer along with a J-beta primer mix. TCRdb redid the calling of the 5' RACE reads with MiXCR, one entry per CDR3 protein. The sample records 1.5 million to 2 million distinct CDR3 sequences, roughly 28% being singletons. Researchers collected around 11 milliliters of peripheral blood from every single donor. A minimum of 6 micrograms of total RNA was extracted per sample.

This TCR was sampled from a woman in her 30s in good health. The V call is TRBV5-1, the J call TRBJ1-1, with D possibly being TRBD1 (5 bases). Material: blood. This chain's CDR3 is CASERPGGTEAFF. CDR3 bases: TGCGCCAGCGAGCGGCCCGGGGGAACTGAAGCTTTCTTT.